This TCR beta chain emerged from a study of T-cell reconstitution after alpha-beta-depleted transplantation in children. Findings of the study overall: Approximately two months post-transplant, alpha-beta T cells reportedly originated from several hundred expanded graft clones.

Unique molecular identifiers featured in how the TCRbeta library was prepared. TCRdb analysed the PCR reads with MiXCR anew, one entry per CDR3 protein. The sample holds about 980,000 distinct CDR3 sequences, roughly 29% seen once. Turning to this clonotype: Its target is unknown.

The length of the CDR3 is 15 residues. Deletions cut 6 bases from V and 5 bases from J, with 19 bases between. The sample consisted of PBMCs, mostly from graft donor cells, taken 360 days after TCRalphabeta/CD19-depleted stem cell transplant. The V call is TRBV12-3 or TRBV12-4, the J call TRBJ2-5; tentatively, D is TRBD2 (6 bases). The sequence derives from a boy younger than two who had a stem cell transplant for SCID, so the T cells may come from the graft donor. CDR3: CASSAGRLPPETQYF. The CDR3 coding sequence is TGTGCCAGCAGCGCGGGACGACTCCCTCCGGAGACCCAGTACTTC.